The TCR beta chain under discussion was sequenced for a study of cytomegalovirus exposure and HLA in healthy donors. PCR used 60 Vbeta primers and 13 Jbeta primers. The data were produced by immunoSEQ multiplex PCR, yet TCRdb's version contains in-frame clones alone and is incomplete. The sample lists 100,000 to 150,000 clones, just under 75% occurring once. V gave up 0 bases and J gave up 3 bases, with 9 bases separating them. This CDR3 is 14 amino acids long. Germline CDR1 is LGHNA and CDR2 is YNFKEQ. The chain is built from TRBV4-2 and TRBJ2-7; D might be TRBD2 (5 bases). The TCR sequence derives from a man aged 60 to 75 in good health and CMV-seropositive. Sequenced sample: PBMCs. CDR3 sequence (DNA): TGTGCCAGCAGCCAAGATAGCGTAGGCTACGAGCAGTACTTC. It codes for CASSQDSVGYEQYF.